This T cell receptor (beta chain) was obtained from a study of blood T cell repertoires in COVID-19. The overall study: COVID-19 samples from acute and convalescent phases originated in the United States, Italy and Spain. T cells, B-cell-depleted T cells, or PBMCs provided the cDNA or gDNA that served as material.

TCRdb keeps only in-frame clones here, not all; method: immunoSEQ multiplex PCR. The repertoire includes around 100,000 clones, roughly 90% of them detected once, and 2.5% to 3% sits in the top ten. V was cut by 3 bases and J by 2 bases, with 14 bases left in between. Per the germline V gene, CDR1 is LGHDT and CDR2 is YNNKEL (reference sequence). The CDR3 runs to 15 residues. The source material was peripheral blood. The chain has TRBV3-1 (or the pseudogene TRBV3-2) and TRBJ2-7; D is perhaps TRBD1 (6 bases). This receptor was taken from a man aged 50 or older with COVID-19, enrolled during active disease. The CDR3 DNA reads as TGTGCCAGCAGCCACCAGGGGATATCCGCCTACGAGCAGTACTTC. Protein product: CASSHQGISAYEQYF.